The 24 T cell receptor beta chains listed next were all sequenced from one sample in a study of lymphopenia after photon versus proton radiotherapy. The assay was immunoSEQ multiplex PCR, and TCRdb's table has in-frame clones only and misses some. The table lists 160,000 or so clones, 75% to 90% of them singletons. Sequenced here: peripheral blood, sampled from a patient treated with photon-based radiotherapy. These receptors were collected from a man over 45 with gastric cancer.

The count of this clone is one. As DNA, the CDR3 is TGCGCCAGCAGCCTAAGACAGGGGGCGGGGAACACTGAAGCTTTCTTT. It translates to CASSLRQGAGNTEAFF. The V and J genes are TRBV5-1 and TRBJ1-1; 10 bases are a match to TRBD1. The CDR3 covers 16 residues. Germline values: CDR1 SGHRS, CDR2 YFSETQ. J lost 1 base, V lost 4 bases, and 7 bases had no gene match.

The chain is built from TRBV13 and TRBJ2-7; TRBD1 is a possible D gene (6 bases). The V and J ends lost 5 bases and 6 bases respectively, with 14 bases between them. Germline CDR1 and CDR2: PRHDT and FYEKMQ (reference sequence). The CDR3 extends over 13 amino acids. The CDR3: CASSTYRATEQYF. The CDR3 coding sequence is TGTGCCAGCAGCACCTACAGGGCCACCGAGCAGTACTTC.

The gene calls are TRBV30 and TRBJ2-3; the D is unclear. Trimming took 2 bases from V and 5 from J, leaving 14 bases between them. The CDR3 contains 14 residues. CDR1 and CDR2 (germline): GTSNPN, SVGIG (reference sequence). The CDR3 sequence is CAWSPFGPGDTQYF. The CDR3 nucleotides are TGTGCCTGGAGTCCCTTCGGTCCGGGAGATACGCAGTATTTT.

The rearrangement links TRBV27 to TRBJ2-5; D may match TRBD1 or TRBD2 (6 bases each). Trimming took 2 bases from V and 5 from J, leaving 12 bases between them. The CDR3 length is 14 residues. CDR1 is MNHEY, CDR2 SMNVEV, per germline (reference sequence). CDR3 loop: CASSLIQGRETQYF. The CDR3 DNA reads TGTGCCAGCAGTTTAATCCAGGGGAGGGAGACCCAGTACTTC.

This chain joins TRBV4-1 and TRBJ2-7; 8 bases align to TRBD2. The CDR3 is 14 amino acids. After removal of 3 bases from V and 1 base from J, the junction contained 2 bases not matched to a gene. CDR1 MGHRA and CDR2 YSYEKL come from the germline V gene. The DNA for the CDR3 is TGCGCCAGCAGCCAGATAGCGGGATCCTACGAGCAGTACTTC. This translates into CASSQIAGSYEQYF.

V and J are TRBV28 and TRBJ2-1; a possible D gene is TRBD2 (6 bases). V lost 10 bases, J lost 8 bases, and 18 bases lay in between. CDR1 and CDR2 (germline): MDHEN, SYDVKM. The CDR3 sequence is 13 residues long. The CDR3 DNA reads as TGTGCCACCCGGGACTCTTTGGCGGATGAGCAGTTCTTC. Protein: CATRDSLADEQFF. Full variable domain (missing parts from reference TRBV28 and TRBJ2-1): DVKVTQSSRYLVKRTGEKVFLECVQDMDHENMFWYRQDPGLGLRLIYFSYDVKMKEKGDIPEGYSVSREKKERFSLILESASTNQTSMYLCATRDSLADEQFFGPGTRLTVL.

The CDR3 region has the DNA TGTGCCAGCAGCCTTGGGGGCTTACAAGAGACCCAGTACTTC. Translation: CASSLGGLQETQYF. The chain employs TRBV5-6 and TRBJ2-5; possibly TRBD1 for D (6 bases). This CDR3 has 14 amino acids. Trimming shortened V by 4 bases and J by 2 bases, and 12 bases separated the two germline ends. Germline lookup yields CDR1 SGHDT and CDR2 YYEEEE.

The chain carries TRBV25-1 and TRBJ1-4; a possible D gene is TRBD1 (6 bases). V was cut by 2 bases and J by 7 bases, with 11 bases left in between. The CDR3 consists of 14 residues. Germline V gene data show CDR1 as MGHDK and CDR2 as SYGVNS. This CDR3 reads CASSERGVSEKLFF. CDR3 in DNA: TGTGCCAGCAGTGAAAGGGGGGTTAGTGAAAAACTGTTTTTT.

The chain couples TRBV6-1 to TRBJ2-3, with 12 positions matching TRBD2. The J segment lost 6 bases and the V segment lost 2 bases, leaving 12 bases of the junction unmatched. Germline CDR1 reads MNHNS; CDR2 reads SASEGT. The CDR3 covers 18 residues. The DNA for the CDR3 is TGTGCCAGCAGTGAAAACCCAAACCTAGCGGGAGGGGCCGATACGCAGTATTTT. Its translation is CASSENPNLAGGADTQYF.

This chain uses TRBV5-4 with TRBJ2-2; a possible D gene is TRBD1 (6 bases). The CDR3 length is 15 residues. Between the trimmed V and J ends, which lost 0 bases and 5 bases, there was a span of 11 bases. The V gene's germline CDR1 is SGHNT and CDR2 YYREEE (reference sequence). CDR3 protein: CASSLEQGRTGELFF. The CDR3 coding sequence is TGTGCCAGCAGCTTGGAACAGGGAAGAACCGGGGAGCTGTTTTTT.

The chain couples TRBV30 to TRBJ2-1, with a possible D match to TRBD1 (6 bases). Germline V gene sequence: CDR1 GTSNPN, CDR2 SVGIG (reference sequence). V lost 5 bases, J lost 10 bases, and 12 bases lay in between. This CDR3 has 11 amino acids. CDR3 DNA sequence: TGTGCCTGGGGTCCCAGGGGCGAGCAGTTCTTC. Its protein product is CAWGPRGEQFF.

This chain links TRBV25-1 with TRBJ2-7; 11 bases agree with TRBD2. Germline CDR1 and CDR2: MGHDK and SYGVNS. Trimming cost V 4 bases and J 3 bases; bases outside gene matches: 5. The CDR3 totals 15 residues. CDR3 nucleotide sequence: TGTGCCAGCAGTGGGATTAGCGGGAGGGGCTACGAGCAGTACTTC. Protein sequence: CASSGISGRGYEQYF.

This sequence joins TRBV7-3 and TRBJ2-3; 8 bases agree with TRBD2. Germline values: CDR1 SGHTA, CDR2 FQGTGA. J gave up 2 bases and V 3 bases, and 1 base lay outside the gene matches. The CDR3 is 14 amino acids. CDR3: CASSFGRATDTQYF. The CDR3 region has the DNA TGTGCCAGCAGCTTCGGGAGGGCCACAGATACGCAGTATTTT. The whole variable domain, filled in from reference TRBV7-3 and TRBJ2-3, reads GAGVSQTPSNKVTEKGKYVELRCDPISGHTALYWYRQSLGQGPEFLIYFQGTGAADDSGLPNDRFFAVRPEGSVSTLKIQRTERGDSAVYLCASSFGRATDTQYFGPGTRLTVL.

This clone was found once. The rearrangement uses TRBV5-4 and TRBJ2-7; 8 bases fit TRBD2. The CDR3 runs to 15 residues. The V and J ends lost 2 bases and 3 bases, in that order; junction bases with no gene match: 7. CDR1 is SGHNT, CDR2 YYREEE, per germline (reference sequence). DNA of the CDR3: TGTGCCAGCAGCTTTGGGCTAGCGGGCAACTACGAGCAGTACTTC. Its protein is CASSFGLAGNYEQYF.

CDR3 sequence: CASSQVGGDGGELFF. DNA for the CDR3: TGTGCCAGCAGCCAAGTGGGAGGGGACGGCGGGGAGCTGTTTTTT. The V call is TRBV4-2, the J call TRBJ2-2; 7 nucleotides agree with TRBD2. Germline V gene data show CDR1 as LGHNA and CDR2 as YNFKEQ. The CDR3 loop spans 15 amino acids. V was clipped by 1 base and J by 7 bases; unmatched bases: 6.

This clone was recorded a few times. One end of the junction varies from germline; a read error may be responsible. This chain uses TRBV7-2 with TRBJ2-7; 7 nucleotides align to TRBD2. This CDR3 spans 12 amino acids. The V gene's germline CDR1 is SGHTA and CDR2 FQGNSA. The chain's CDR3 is CASSLYQREVHF. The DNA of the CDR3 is TGTGCCAGCAGCTTGTACCAGCGGGAAGTTCACTTC.

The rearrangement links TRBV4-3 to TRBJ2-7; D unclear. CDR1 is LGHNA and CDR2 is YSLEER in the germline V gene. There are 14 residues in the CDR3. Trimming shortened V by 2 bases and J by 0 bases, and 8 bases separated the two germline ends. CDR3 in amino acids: CASSQRWSSYEQYF. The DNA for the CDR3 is TGCGCCAGCAGCCAACGGTGGAGCTCCTACGAGCAGTACTTC.

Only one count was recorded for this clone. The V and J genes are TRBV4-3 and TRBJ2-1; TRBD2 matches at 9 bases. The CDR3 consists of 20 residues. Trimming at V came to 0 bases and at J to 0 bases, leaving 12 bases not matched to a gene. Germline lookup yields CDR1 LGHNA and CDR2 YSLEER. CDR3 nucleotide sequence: TGCGCCAGCAGCCAAGACCCGCTGACTGATAGCGGGAGCTCCTACAATGAGCAGTTCTTC. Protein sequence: CASSQDPLTDSGSSYNEQFF.

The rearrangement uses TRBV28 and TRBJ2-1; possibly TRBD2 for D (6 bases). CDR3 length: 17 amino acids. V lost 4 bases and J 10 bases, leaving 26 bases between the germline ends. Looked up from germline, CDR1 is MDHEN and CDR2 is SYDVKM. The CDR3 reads CASSSHRDSRSTKEQFF. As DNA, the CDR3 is TGTGCCAGCAGTTCCCACCGGGACTCCAGGTCGACCAAGGAGCAGTTCTTC.

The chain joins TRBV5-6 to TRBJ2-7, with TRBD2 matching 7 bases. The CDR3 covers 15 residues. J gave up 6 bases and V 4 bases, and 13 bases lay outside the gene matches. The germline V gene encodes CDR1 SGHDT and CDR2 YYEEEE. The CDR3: CASSLLGLSFLEQYF. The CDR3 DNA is TGTGCCAGCAGCCTGCTGGGACTATCTTTTCTCGAGCAGTACTTC.

This CDR3 reads CASSVAQLAGGRGHHNEQFF. The CDR3 coding sequence is TGTGCCAGCAGCGTAGCCCAACTAGCGGGAGGGCGGGGACACCACAATGAGCAGTTCTTC. The chain combines TRBV9 with TRBJ2-1; 13 bases fit TRBD2. After removal of 0 bases from V and 5 bases from J, the junction contained 14 bases not matched to a gene. Per the germline V gene, CDR1 is SGDLS and CDR2 is YYNGEE. There are 20 residues in the CDR3.

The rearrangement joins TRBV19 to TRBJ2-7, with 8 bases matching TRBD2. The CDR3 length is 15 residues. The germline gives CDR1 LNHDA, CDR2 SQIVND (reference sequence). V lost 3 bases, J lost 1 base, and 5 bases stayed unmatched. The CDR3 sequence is CASSMSGRGSYEQYF. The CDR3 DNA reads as TGTGCCAGTAGTATGAGCGGGAGAGGGTCCTACGAGCAGTACTTC.

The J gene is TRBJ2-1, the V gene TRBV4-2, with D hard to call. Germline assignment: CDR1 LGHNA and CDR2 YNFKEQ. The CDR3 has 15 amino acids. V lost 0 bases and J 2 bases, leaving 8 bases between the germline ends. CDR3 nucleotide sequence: TGTGCCAGCAGCCAAGACGGAACCCCCTACAATGAGCAGTTCTTC. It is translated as CASSQDGTPYNEQFF.

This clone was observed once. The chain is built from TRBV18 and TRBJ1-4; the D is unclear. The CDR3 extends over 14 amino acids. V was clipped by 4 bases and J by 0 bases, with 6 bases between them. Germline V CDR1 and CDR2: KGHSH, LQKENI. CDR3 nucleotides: TGTGCCAGCTCACGGTCAACAACTAATGAAAAACTGTTTTTT. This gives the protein CASSRSTTNEKLFF.